The rows below give T cell receptor beta chains drawn from one sample of a study of T cell repertoires in cytomegalovirus infection. These receptors have no known antigen. Each CDR3 protein gets one entry after TCRdb re-called the reads with MiXCR. The sample carries some 800,000 distinct CDR3 sequences, 25% to 30% recorded once. Source: cultured CD8+ T cells from PBMCs, taken from culture after CMV antigen stimulation. These TCRs come from a human donor in good health (CMV status not recorded). Some clones in this sample may be carry-over from other donors' samples. The CDR3 runs from the conserved cysteine through the conserved F or W. D genes are given only for firm matches. Not every row has a clone size; where given, it reads once, few, many or a size class.

DNA	CDR3	V	D	size	J
TGCAGTGCTAGAGATGGGGACTATTCACCCCTCCACTTT	CSARDGDYSPLHF	TRBV20-1	NA	NA	TRBJ1-6
TGTGCCAGCAGCCATTTCCAAGATACGCAGTATTTT	CASSHFQDTQYF	TRBV7-3	NA	many	TRBJ2-3
TGTGCCAGTAGTATTAGGGTAGCGGGGAAACCCGACAATGAGCAGTTCTTC	CASSIRVAGKPDNEQFF	TRBV19	TRBD2	NA	TRBJ2-1
TGTGCCAGCAGCTTAGAAGCGGGGTTCTTC	CASSLEAGFF	TRBV7-9	NA	NA	TRBJ2-1
TGTGCCAGCAGTCAAGCTAGCGGGGGCCAAGAGACCCAGTACTTC	CASSQASGGQETQYF	TRBV27	TRBD2	NA	TRBJ2-5
TGTGCCAGCAGCTTAAGTCGGGGGGCGCGTGGCACTGAAGCTTTCTTT	CASSLSRGARGTEAFF	TRBV7-2	NA	many	TRBJ1-1
TGTGCCAGCAGCTTAGTTGTAGCGGGGGGGGCCTACAATGAGCAGTTCTTC	CASSLVVAGGAYNEQFF	TRBV7-2	TRBD2	many	TRBJ2-1
TGTGCCAGCAGTGCACCAGACAGGGCCGCCGCCTTTGAGCAGTTCTTC	CASSAPDRAAAFEQFF	TRBV6-1	TRBD1	NA	TRBJ2-1
TGTGCCAGCAGTTCAGGGGAAAATGAGCAGTTCTTC	CASSSGENEQFF	TRBV7-9	NA	NA	TRBJ2-1
TGTGCCATCAGTGACAGGAAGGACGGGCGCACAGATACGCAGTATTTT	CAISDRKDGRTDTQYF	TRBV10-3	NA	NA	TRBJ2-3
TGTGCCAGCAGCCGACTCTTTGGAGGGGCGCTGAAGTGGGCCAACGTCCTGACTTTC	CASSRLFGGALKWANVLTF	TRBV3-1	NA	NA	TRBJ2-6
TGCGCCAGCAGCCAAGACCCGCAGGGGGATGAAAAACTGTTTTTT	CASSQDPQGDEKLFF	TRBV4-1	TRBD1	few	TRBJ1-4
TGTGCCAGCAGTCGCGACAGACCTGCAACTAATGAAAAACTGTTTTTT	CASSRDRPATNEKLFF	TRBV6-6	NA	NA	TRBJ1-4
TGTGCCAGCAGTTTAATCCCGCCAATAGGACAGACCCCAACTAATGAAAAACTGTTTTTT	CASSLIPPIGQTPTNEKLFF	TRBV28	NA	NA	TRBJ1-4
TGTGCCAGCACCCCATACGGCCGCTCGAGGAATGAGCAGTTCTTC	CASTPYGRSRNEQFF	TRBV7-6	NA	few	TRBJ2-1
TGTGCCAGCGGCTTGACAGGGGCCACCGGGGAGCTGTTTTTT	CASGLTGATGELFF	TRBV7-2	TRBD1	many	TRBJ2-2
TGTGCCACCAGTGATCGACATTTCACCGGGGAGCTGTTTTTT	CATSDRHFTGELFF	TRBV24-1	NA	NA	TRBJ2-2
TGTGCCAGCAGCCCCCGGGACAGATCCTACGAGCAGTACTTC	CASSPRDRSYEQYF	TRBV11-2	TRBD1	few	TRBJ2-7
TGTGCCATCATAGATCGGAGGAGCTCCTACAATGAGCAGTTCTTC	CAIIDRRSSYNEQFF	TRBV28	NA	once	TRBJ2-1
TGTGCCAGCACCTCCAGGGGGCATCAGCCCCAGCATTTT	CASTSRGHQPQHF	TRBV12-3/TRBV12-4	TRBD1	few	TRBJ1-5
TGTGCCAGCGGTTTAGCGGGAGGTAGCACAGATACGCAGTATTTT	CASGLAGGSTDTQYF	TRBV2	TRBD2	NA	TRBJ2-3
TGTGCCAGCACGCCCGCCAGGGGGCTGGACACTGAAGCTTTCTTT	CASTPARGLDTEAFF	TRBV12-3/TRBV12-4	TRBD1	NA	TRBJ1-1
TGTGCCAGCACCCCCGTAGCAGGGACATCTTCTGGGGCCAACGTCCTGACTTTC	CASTPVAGTSSGANVLTF	TRBV6-1	NA	many	TRBJ2-6
TGTGCCAGCGATTCCGGACAGGGGGCGCGGGGCTATGGCTACACCTTC	CASDSGQGARGYGYTF	TRBV2	TRBD1	NA	TRBJ1-2
TGTGCCAGCAGTTACTCTGCGGGGGACCACTTTGAGCAGTTCTTC	CASSYSAGDHFEQFF	TRBV6-5	TRBD2	few	TRBJ2-1
TGTGCCAGCAGTTCTCCCCATTATGAGCAGTTCTTC	CASSSPHYEQFF	TRBV12-3/TRBV12-4	NA	NA	TRBJ2-1
TGTGCCAGCAGCTTGGGGGTCGGGACTCTCCGGGAGATGGAGCAGTTCTTC	CASSLGVGTLREMEQFF	TRBV7-6	NA	once	TRBJ2-1
TGTGCCAGCAGTTTAATTCGAGGCAGGGAAACTGAAGCTTTCTTT	CASSLIRGRETEAFF	TRBV28	NA	many	TRBJ1-1
TGTGCCAGCCGCCTGGACAGCCAGCACTATGGCTACACCTTC	CASRLDSQHYGYTF	TRBV2	NA	NA	TRBJ1-2
TGTGCCAGCAGTCCCTTCCTGGACGTGTACGAGCAGTACTTC	CASSPFLDVYEQYF	TRBV12-3/TRBV12-4	NA	NA	TRBJ2-7
TGTGCCAGCAGCTTCTTAGCGGGGGGTGCCGCGGAGCAGTACTTC	CASSFLAGGAAEQYF	TRBV7-6	TRBD2	many	TRBJ2-7
TGCAGTGCTAAAACAGGGACAACTCGGAACACTGAAGCTTTCTTT	CSAKTGTTRNTEAFF	TRBV20-1	NA	NA	TRBJ1-1
TGCAGTGCCCGTAGGACGCTGGGAGAGACCCAGTACTTC	CSARRTLGETQYF	TRBV20-1	NA	NA	TRBJ2-5
TGTGCCATCAGCGGGCCCGCCAGGGTTGGAGGGGACACTGAAGCTTTCTTT	CAISGPARVGGDTEAFF	TRBV10-3	NA	NA	TRBJ1-1
TGTGCCAGTCGCCGGGACAATACCTACAATGAGCAGTTCTTC	CASRRDNTYNEQFF	TRBV19	NA	NA	TRBJ2-1
TGTGCCAGCAGCCTAAACAGGGATCTACTCTACTCACCCCTCCACTTT	CASSLNRDLLYSPLHF	TRBV11-2	NA	NA	TRBJ1-6
TGTGCTAGCGCCCACGGTTCGAGCTCCTACAATGAGCAGTTCTTC	CASAHGSSSYNEQFF	TRBV7-7	NA	NA	TRBJ2-1
TGTGCCAGCAGCTTAGTTGGAGGGGTCGGGGAGCTGTTTTTT	CASSLVGGVGELFF	TRBV7-9	NA	many	TRBJ2-2
TGTGCCAGCAGCTTAGTTGGGACGGCAGAGACCCAGTACTTC	CASSLVGTAETQYF	TRBV7-9	NA	few	TRBJ2-5
TGTGCCAGCAGTATCAATCCCGGGACGGAGCTCTATGGCTACACCTTC	CASSINPGTELYGYTF	TRBV2	NA	NA	TRBJ1-2
TGTGCCAGCAGCTTGGCCGGGCCGTCGCAAGAGACCCAGTACTTC	CASSLAGPSQETQYF	TRBV5-6	NA	NA	TRBJ2-5
TGTGCCACCAGCCCGGACAGGGCGGACTATGGCTACACCTTC	CATSPDRADYGYTF	TRBV15	TRBD1	few	TRBJ1-2
TGTGCCAGCAGCTTAGCGCAGGACAGGCGATACTATGGCTACACCTTC	CASSLAQDRRYYGYTF	TRBV7-8	TRBD1	few	TRBJ1-2
TGTGCCAGCAGTTTATGGGCCACCCGGGACGGAATTTACGAGCAGTACTTC	CASSLWATRDGIYEQYF	TRBV12-3/TRBV12-4	NA	few	TRBJ2-7
TGTGCCAGCAGCTTATCCCCCCAGGGATCCAATCAGCCCCAGCATTTT	CASSLSPQGSNQPQHF	TRBV7-8	NA	NA	TRBJ1-5
TGCGCCAGCGGCAGGGGGCTCGCGAACACCGGGGAGCTGTTTTTT	CASGRGLANTGELFF	TRBV10-2	TRBD1	NA	TRBJ2-2
TGTGCCAGCAGCTTCTCCGGGACAAAGATCATTGAGCAGTTCTTC	CASSFSGTKIIEQFF	TRBV7-9	NA	many	TRBJ2-1
TGTGCCAGCAGCTTAGAAGGGACAGGGGGCAAAGGAGCTTTCTTT	CASSLEGTGGKGAFF	TRBV7-9	TRBD1	NA	TRBJ1-1
TGTGCCAGCAGTTACAGCACTAGCCACCTCTCTGGGGCCAACGTCCTGACTTTC	CASSYSTSHLSGANVLTF	TRBV6-5	NA	NA	TRBJ2-6
TGTGCCACCGGAGCGGGGGCCCAGTACTTC	CATGAGAQYF	TRBV25-1	TRBD2	NA	TRBJ2-5
TGTGCCAGCAGTTTATGGGGATTGGGTGAAAATAATTCACCCCTCCACTTT	CASSLWGLGENNSPLHF	TRBV27	NA	NA	TRBJ1-6
TGTGCCAGCAGCGCCAACCGGGACAGCAATCAGCCCCAGCATTTT	CASSANRDSNQPQHF	TRBV9	NA	NA	TRBJ1-5
TGTGCCAGCAGTGGGGGGGGGGCTAATGAAAAACTGTTTTTT	CASSGGGANEKLFF	TRBV25-1	NA	NA	TRBJ1-4
TGTGCCAGCAGTTTAGGGACTAGCACCAATGAGCAGTTCTTC	CASSLGTSTNEQFF	TRBV27	TRBD2	once	TRBJ2-1
TGTGCCAGCAGCCCGGTTGACGGAAATGAAAAACTGTTTTTT	CASSPVDGNEKLFF	TRBV7-9	NA	few	TRBJ1-4
TGCGCCAGCAGCCAGCTAATTGGACGGCAGATATATGGCTACACCTTC	CASSQLIGRQIYGYTF	TRBV4-1	NA	NA	TRBJ1-2
TGTGCCAGTAGTATAGATCCGACGAATTTATACTATCAGCCCCAGCATTTT	CASSIDPTNLYYQPQHF	TRBV19	NA	NA	TRBJ1-5